These 13 T cell receptor beta chains were sequenced from one sample in a study of T cells after yellow fever vaccination. TCRdb fed the 5' RACE reads into MiXCR, producing one record per CDR3 protein. This table holds hundreds of thousands of distinct CDR3 sequences, 18% found once. The sample was PBMCs, taken before the yellow fever booster vaccination. The receptors come from a man aged 18 to 29 who received the YFV17D yellow fever vaccine.

This rearrangement joins TRBV5-1 to TRBJ2-7, with 9 bases lining up with TRBD2. Germline assignment: CDR1 SGHRS and CDR2 YFSETQ. Trimming took 3 bases from V and 2 from J; bases not matched to a gene: 0. The CDR3 runs to 13 residues. Written as DNA, the CDR3 is TGCGCCAGCAGCTCTAGCGGGGCCTACGAGCAGTACTTC. It codes for CASSSSGAYEQYF.

The chain uses TRBV18 and TRBJ1-3; D is uncertain. V was clipped by 2 bases and J by 1 base, with 3 bases between them. CDR1 KGHSH and CDR2 LQKENI come from the germline V gene. The CDR3 length is 13 residues. The CDR3 protein is CASSPDSGNTIYF. The CDR3 DNA reads as TGTGCCAGCTCACCAGATTCTGGAAACACCATATATTTT.

The chain carries TRBV6-2 or TRBV6-3 and TRBJ2-7; the D gene could be TRBD1 or TRBD2 (5 bases each). Germline V gene data show CDR1 as MNHEY and CDR2 as SVGEGT. Trimming removed 6 bases from V and 3 bases from J, with 18 bases in between. CDR3 length: 15 amino acids. The CDR3 here is CASSYGFQRGYEQYF. CDR3 DNA: TGTGCCAGCAGCTATGGGTTTCAGAGGGGCTACGAGCAGTACTTC.

The chain couples TRBV6-1 to TRBJ2-1; no clear D gene. The CDR3 spans 15 residues. CDR1 and CDR2 (germline): MNHNS, SASEGT. V lost 4 bases to trimming and J lost 0 bases, with 10 bases between them. CDR3 protein: CASSVTESSYNEQFF. CDR3 sequence (DNA): TGTGCCAGCAGTGTGACGGAGTCCTCCTACAATGAGCAGTTCTTC.

This clonotype has ten or more counts. The chain has TRBV10-3 and TRBJ2-7; weak D call: TRBD1 (6 bases). V lost 10 bases, J lost 0 bases, and 16 bases lay in between. CDR1 and CDR2 (germline): ENHRY, SYGVKD. The CDR3 extends over 14 amino acids. The chain's CDR3 is CATGQIPSSYEQYF. The CDR3 DNA follows: TGTGCCACCGGACAGATTCCTAGCTCCTACGAGCAGTACTTC.

The genes are TRBV19 and TRBJ2-5, with D tentatively TRBD2 (5 bases). The V gene lost 5 bases and the J gene lost 4 bases, with 11 bases spanning the gap. The CDR3 extends over 13 amino acids. Germline-derived CDR1 and CDR2 are LNHDA and SQIVND (reference sequence). This chain's CDR3 is CASSGSGLETQYF. The CDR3 DNA is TGTGCCAGTAGTGGTTCGGGGTTAGAGACCCAGTACTTC.

This clonotype was detected only once. The chain links TRBV4-3 to TRBJ2-3, with 8 bases aligning to TRBD1. V lost 4 bases to trimming and J lost 4 bases; unmatched junction nucleotides: 10. CDR1 is LGHNA, CDR2 YSLEER, per germline. The CDR3 has 16 amino acids. CDR3: CASSPHRGEVADTQYF. As DNA, the CDR3 is TGCGCCAGCAGCCCTCACAGGGGGGAAGTTGCAGATACGCAGTATTTT.

This chain uses TRBV3-1 with TRBJ2-7, with D unresolved. V dropped 4 bases and J dropped 0 bases, with 10 bases sitting between them. Germline V lookup: CDR1 LGHDT, CDR2 YNNKEL (reference sequence). The CDR3 totals 14 residues. Written as DNA, the CDR3 is TGTGCCAGCAGCCCTTCCTATAGCTCCTACGAGCAGTACTTC. As protein: CASSPSYSSYEQYF.

The genes are TRBV5-4 and TRBJ2-1, with D possibly TRBD1 on 7 matching bases. The CDR3 runs 15 residues. Trimming left V 2 bases short and J 3 bases short, with 12 bases between. The germline V gene has CDR1 SGHNT and CDR2 YYREEE (reference sequence). The CDR3 DNA sequence: TGTGCCAGCAGCTTCGGAGGGGGCCTCTACAATGAGCAGTTCTTC. It specifies CASSFGGGLYNEQFF. Full variable domain (remainder filled in from reference TRBV5-4 and TRBJ2-1): ETGVTQSPTHLIKTRGQQVTLRCSSQSGHNTVSWYQQALGQGPQFIFQYYREEENGRGNFPPRFSGLQFPNYSSELNVNALELDDSALYLCASSFGGGLYNEQFFGPGTRLTVL.

The J gene is TRBJ2-1, the V gene TRBV4-2; possibly TRBD1 for D (6 bases). This CDR3 has 16 residues. Germline V CDR1 and CDR2: LGHNA, YNFKEQ. Trimming took 4 bases from V and 0 from J, leaving 13 bases between them. The CDR3 loop reads CASSPFPGASYNEQFF. As DNA, the CDR3 is TGTGCCAGCAGCCCCTTCCCAGGGGCCTCCTACAATGAGCAGTTCTTC.

The sample holds many counts of this clonotype. V is TRBV20-1 and J is TRBJ1-1, with D uncertain. CDR3 length: 17 residues. The V and J ends lost 0 bases and 1 base respectively, with 18 bases between them. CDR1 is DFQATT, CDR2 SNEGSKA, per germline (reference sequence). The CDR3 here is CSARDRIVGTSNTEAFF. The CDR3 region has the DNA TGCAGTGCTAGAGATCGGATTGTCGGCACTTCGAACACTGAAGCTTTCTTT.

The J gene is TRBJ2-3, the V gene TRBV5-1; the D call may be TRBD1 or TRBD2 (5 bases each). Trimming took off 0 bases at V and 1 base at J, with 12 bases between the two ends. Per the germline V gene, CDR1 is SGHRS and CDR2 is YFSETQ. The CDR3 is made up of 16 amino acids. Here the CDR3 DNA reads TGCGCCAGCAGCTTGGCCGGGGCGAGCGGCACAGATACGCAGTATTTT. Translating gives CASSLAGASGTDTQYF. Drawing the rest from reference TRBV5-1 and TRBJ2-3, the complete variable domain is KAGVTQTPRYLIKTRGQQVTLSCSPISGHRSVSWYQQTPGQGLQFLFEYFSETQRNKGNFPGRFSGRQFSNSRSEMNVSTLELGDSALYLCASSLAGASGTDTQYFGPGTRLTVL.

The J gene is TRBJ1-1, the V gene TRBV12-3 or TRBV12-4; weak D call: TRBD1 (6 bases). This CDR3 contains 14 residues. Trimming took 6 bases from V and 5 from J, leaving 16 bases between them. DNA of the CDR3: TGTGCCAGCAGGTCAGGGGCCCGGGGGACTGAAGCTTTCTTT. It translates to CASRSGARGTEAFF.